The clone carrying this TCR beta chain was counted only a few times. As yet, its antigen is unknown. This entry is derived from a study of blood T cells in healthy people across ages. Study as a whole: About one barcoded beta molecule per two T cells was the capture yield of template switching.

V lost 3 bases and J 10 bases, leaving 15 bases between the germline ends. The CDR3 consists of 13 residues. The germline V gene has CDR1 SGHTA and CDR2 FQGNSA. Points from the study as a whole: Compared with aged donors, long-lived donors showed fewer expanded clones, suggesting selection.

A second PCR of roughly 7 to 11 cycles used a sample-barcoded 5' primer and a J-beta primer mix. A template-switch adaptor that had 12 random nucleotides put a tag on each cDNA molecule. TCRdb reanalysed the 5' RACE reads using MiXCR and keeps one entry per CDR3 protein. This table holds over a million distinct CDR3 sequences, more than 35% found once. This TCR came from a woman aged 55-70 years in good health. The chain has TRBV7-2 and TRBJ1-1; D call uncertain. Sequencing was performed on blood. This CDR3 is CASSFIGNRAAFF. CDR3 in DNA: TGTGCCAGCAGCTTCATTGGAAATAGGGCAGCTTTCTTT.